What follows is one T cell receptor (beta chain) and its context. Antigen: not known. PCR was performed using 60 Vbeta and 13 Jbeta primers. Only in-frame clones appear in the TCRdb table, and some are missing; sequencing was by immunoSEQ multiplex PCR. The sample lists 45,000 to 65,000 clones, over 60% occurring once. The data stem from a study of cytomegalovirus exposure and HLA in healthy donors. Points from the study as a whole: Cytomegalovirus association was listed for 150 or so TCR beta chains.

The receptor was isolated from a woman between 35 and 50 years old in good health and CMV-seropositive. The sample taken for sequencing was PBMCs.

Written as DNA, the CDR3 is TGTGCCAGCAGTGAGCTCAGGGGGCAGGATGGCTACACCTTC. It yields the protein CASSELRGQDGYTF. The chain uses TRBV6-5 and TRBJ1-2; TRBD1 matches 8 bases. The CDR3 consists of 14 residues. The V and J ends lost 5 bases and 6 bases, in that order; junction bases with no gene match: 8. The germline CDR1 and CDR2 sequences are MNHEY and SVGAGI.